The 18 T cell receptor beta chains below come from one sample, sequenced in a study of CD8+ T cells in alopecia areata. Extracted RNA was reverse transcribed into cDNA, the sequencing template. Libraries were prepared by immunoSEQ multiplex PCR; TCRdb keeps only in-frame clonotypes and omits some of them. This table holds approximately 120,000 clones, 40% to 55% found once. The sample was NKG2D-low CD8+ T cells sorted from blood. Every receptor here comes from a human donor with alopecia areata.

This clone has only one observation. The chain has TRBV4-3 and TRBJ1-4; 9 bases match TRBD1. CDR1 is LGHNA, CDR2 YSLEER, per germline. This CDR3 is built from 15 residues. The trim removed 2 bases at V and 7 bases at J, leaving 5 bases unmatched. Here the CDR3 DNA reads TGCGCCAGCAGCCAAACCGGGACAGGGCGTGAAAAACTGTTTTTT. This sequence encodes CASSQTGTGREKLFF.

The chain joins TRBV30 to TRBJ2-7, with TRBD1 as a possible D gene (5 bases). Germline V CDR1 and CDR2: GTSNPN, SVGIG (reference sequence). Trimming took 2 bases from V and 4 from J, leaving 9 bases between them. The CDR3 loop spans 12 amino acids. CDR3 bases: TGTGCCTGGAGTCCGGACACGTACGAGCAGTACTTC. Residues: CAWSPDTYEQYF.

The chain combines TRBV28 with TRBJ2-5; D tentatively reads TRBD1 or TRBD2 (6 bases each). The CDR3 length is 15 residues. V was cut by 7 bases and J by 4 bases, with 19 bases left in between. The germline gives CDR1 MDHEN, CDR2 SYDVKM. The CDR3 here is CASKGGPAAVETQYF. For the CDR3, the DNA is TGTGCCAGCAAGGGGGGTCCAGCCGCGGTAGAGACCCAGTACTTC.

This clone showed up just a few times. CDR3: CSVEKQGTTDTQYF. For the CDR3, the DNA is TGCAGCGTTGAGAAACAGGGAACCACAGATACGCAGTATTTT. The chain recombines TRBV29-1 with TRBJ2-3; tentatively, D is TRBD1 (6 bases). The CDR3 sequence is 14 residues long. V lost 3 bases and J 2 bases, leaving 12 bases between the germline ends. The germline V gene has CDR1 SQVTM and CDR2 ANQGSEA.

Comment on this clone: This same CDR3 is encoded by further DNA sequences in the sample. V usage is TRBV29-1 and J usage is TRBJ2-1; TRBD2 is a possible D gene (6 bases). The V and J ends lost 3 bases and 4 bases respectively, with 7 bases between them. The germline CDR1 and CDR2 sequences are SQVTM and ANQGSEA. The CDR3 has 12 amino acids. The CDR3 here is CSVEGGYNEQFF. DNA of the CDR3: TGCAGCGTTGAGGGGGGTTACAATGAGCAGTTCTTC.

Turning to this clone: Other DNA sequences in the sample encode the same CDR3. J is TRBJ2-1 and V is TRBV5-1; D remains ambiguous. V was cut by 0 bases and J by 7 bases, with 2 bases left in between. Germline V gene sequence: CDR1 SGHRS, CDR2 YFSETQ. This CDR3 is built from 11 residues. The CDR3 loop is CASSLGNEQFF. The CDR3 coding sequence is TGCGCCAGCAGCTTGGGTAATGAGCAGTTCTTC.

The chain recombines TRBV27 with TRBJ1-2; 8 positions agree with TRBD1. This CDR3 is built from 13 residues. Germline CDR1 reads MNHEY; CDR2 reads SMNVEV (reference sequence). V trimming: 8 bases; J trimming: 6 bases; junction bases outside the gene matches: 8. The DNA for the CDR3 is TGTGCCAGCGGACAGGGATCGTCGAATGGCTACACCTTC. Protein sequence: CASGQGSSNGYTF.

V and J are TRBV5-6 and TRBJ1-2; tentatively, D is TRBD1 (5 bases). The length of the CDR3 is 14 residues. V dropped 2 bases and J dropped 3 bases, with 11 bases sitting between them. Germline V gene lookup returns CDR1 SGHDT and CDR2 YYEEEE. This CDR3 reads CASSLGVGDYGYTF. Written as DNA, the CDR3 is TGTGCCAGCAGCTTAGGGGTCGGCGACTATGGCTACACCTTC.

This clone occurred a few times. CDR3 coding DNA: TGTGCCAGCACAGGTAGAAACATTCAGTACTTC. Protein: CASTGRNIQYF. The V call is TRBV6-6, the J call TRBJ2-4; the D is unclear. CDR1 and CDR2 from the germline V gene are MNHNY and SVGAGI (reference sequence). V was trimmed by 7 bases and J by 6 bases, leaving 7 bases between them. The CDR3 spans 11 residues.

With respect to this clone: The sample contains more than one DNA sequence encoding this CDR3. This chain connects TRBV29-1 to TRBJ2-1; 15 positions agree with TRBD2. With V trimmed by 4 bases and J by 7 bases, 2 bases remained unmatched. The CDR3 loop spans 14 amino acids. The germline V gene has CDR1 SQVTM and CDR2 ANQGSEA. The CDR3 here is CSVVGLAGGNEQFF. CDR3 sequence (DNA): TGCAGCGTTGTCGGACTAGCGGGAGGGAATGAGCAGTTCTTC.

V and J are TRBV4-2 and TRBJ2-7; weak D call: TRBD2 (6 bases). CDR3 length: 16 residues. Germline lookup yields CDR1 LGHNA and CDR2 YNFKEQ. V gave up 0 bases and J gave up 2 bases, with 14 bases separating them. As DNA, the CDR3 is TGTGCCAGCAGCCAAGAGTCCGCGGGGTTCCCCTACGAGCAGTACTTC. This sequence encodes CASSQESAGFPYEQYF.

The chain links TRBV5-6 to TRBJ2-5; 8 bases are a match to TRBD1. Germline CDR1 reads SGHDT; CDR2 reads YYEEEE. With V trimmed by 3 bases and J by 4 bases, 5 bases remained unmatched. This CDR3 comprises 14 residues. Written as DNA, the CDR3 is TGTGCCAGCAGCTCCGGGACAGGAGTAGAGACCCAGTACTTC. Protein product: CASSSGTGVETQYF.

This clone was counted a few times. The rearrangement joins TRBV7-9 to TRBJ1-1; 8 bases match TRBD1. V lost 3 bases to trimming and J lost 4 bases; unmatched junction nucleotides: 4. Germline V gene sequence: CDR1 SEHNR, CDR2 FQNEAQ (reference sequence). This CDR3 is built from 14 residues. The chain's CDR3 is CASSLTGEGTEAFF. CDR3 bases: TGTGCCAGCAGCTTGACAGGGGAGGGCACTGAAGCTTTCTTT.

The V and J genes are TRBV30 and TRBJ1-2, with D unresolved. Between the trimmed V and J ends, which lost 0 bases and 2 bases, there was a span of 25 bases. This CDR3 is 19 amino acids long. CDR1 is GTSNPN, CDR2 SVGIG, per germline (reference sequence). The CDR3 reads CAWSVPGREHTLWNYGYTF. DNA for the CDR3: TGTGCCTGGAGTGTTCCGGGCCGGGAGCACACCCTATGGAACTATGGCTACACCTTC.

This clone was seen a handful of times. This sequence joins TRBV29-1 and TRBJ2-4, with D unresolved. The CDR3 runs to 12 residues. Germline CDR1 SQVTM, CDR2 ANQGSEA. Trimming took off 0 bases at V and 4 bases at J, with 4 bases between the two ends. DNA of the CDR3: TGCAGCGTTGAAGACAGAAAAAACATTCAGTACTTC. This encodes CSVEDRKNIQYF.

The V call is TRBV29-1, the J call TRBJ2-7; tentative D call: TRBD2 (8 bases). CDR1 and CDR2 (germline): SQVTM, ANQGSEA. Trimming took off 6 bases at V and 0 bases at J, with 15 bases between the two ends. The CDR3 is 14 residues long. CDR3 sequence: CSVGGGTDSYEQYF. The CDR3 nucleotides read TGCAGCGTCGGCGGGGGGACAGACTCCTACGAGCAGTACTTC.

The rearrangement links TRBV28 to TRBJ1-5; no firm D call. CDR1 MDHEN and CDR2 SYDVKM come from the germline V gene. The CDR3 has 14 amino acids. V was trimmed by 6 bases and J by 1 base, leaving 10 bases between them. CDR3 in amino acids: CASSPTVSNQPQHF. The DNA for the CDR3 is TGTGCCAGCAGCCCGACTGTCAGCAATCAGCCCCAGCATTTT.

The rearrangement uses TRBV29-1 and TRBJ2-3, with D possibly TRBD1 on 6 matching bases. From germline, CDR1 is SQVTM and CDR2 ANQGSEA. The CDR3 spans 15 residues. Deletions cut 3 bases from V and 0 bases from J, with 13 bases between. The CDR3 DNA is TGCAGCGTTGACGGGACAAACACTAGCACAGATACGCAGTATTTT. The encoded protein is CSVDGTNTSTDTQYF.